The 15 T cell receptor beta chains listed next were all sequenced from one sample in a study of patients and donors after allogeneic stem cell transplantation. Via MiXCR, TCRdb re-called the RT-PCR reads, giving one row per CDR3 protein. The sample has about 160,000 distinct CDR3 sequences, over 35% seen once. Sequences were obtained from blood, either unsorted or a sorted T cell fraction (not recorded which). The receptors come from a human donor who was either an allogeneic HSCT recipient or a stem cell or donor lymphocyte infusion donor (not recorded which). It is not recorded whose cells these are; they may come from a transplant donor.

This clonotype was counted between two and nine times. The chain is built from TRBV6-6 and TRBJ1-4; D not certain. The V end was cut by 2 bases, the J end by 0 bases, with 10 bases between. Germline V CDR1 and CDR2: MNHNY, SVGAGI (reference sequence). The CDR3 is 16 amino acids. The CDR3 DNA sequence: TGTGCCAGCAGTTACCGCCTCGATGCAACTAATGAAAAACTGTTTTTT. Translated, it gives CASSYRLDATNEKLFF.

The V and J genes are TRBV2 and TRBJ2-7; 8 bases agree with TRBD1. V trimming: 8 bases; J trimming: 4 bases; junction bases outside the gene matches: 10. This CDR3 spans 14 amino acids. Germline V gene lookup returns CDR1 SNHLY and CDR2 FYNNEI. The CDR3 DNA is TGTGCCAGCGCCTTGACAGGGGTAAAATACGAGCAGTACTTC. This codes for CASALTGVKYEQYF.

A few counts support this clonotype. V usage is TRBV11-2 and J usage is TRBJ1-1; unclear D gene. This CDR3 spans 15 amino acids. V was clipped by 2 bases and J by 0 bases, with 10 bases between them. Germline CDR1 is SGHAT and CDR2 is FQNNGV. CDR3 region: CASSLSTNMNTEAFF. The CDR3 coding sequence is TGTGCCAGCAGCTTATCGACGAATATGAACACTGAAGCTTTCTTT.

This clonotype is a singleton in its sample. The chain links TRBV10-3 to TRBJ2-7, with D possibly TRBD1 on 6 matching bases. Germline values: CDR1 ENHRY, CDR2 SYGVKD. Trimming took off 1 base at V and 1 base at J, with 11 bases between the two ends. The CDR3 runs to 15 residues. The CDR3 protein is CAISEFDRQSYEQYF. The CDR3, as DNA: TGTGCCATCAGTGAGTTTGACAGGCAGTCCTACGAGCAGTACTTC.

The chain links TRBV6-6 to TRBJ2-7; D is uncertain. V was cut by 6 bases and J by 2 bases, with 8 bases left in between. The CDR3 runs to 12 residues. The germline gives CDR1 MNHNY, CDR2 SVGAGI (reference sequence). CDR3 in amino acids: CASRPGPYEQYF. Written as DNA, the CDR3 is TGTGCCAGCAGGCCGGGCCCCTACGAGCAGTACTTC.

This clonotype was observed at least ten times. The V call is TRBV6-5, the J call TRBJ1-1; 8 nucleotides line up with TRBD1. V lost 5 bases, J lost 1 base, and 12 bases stayed unmatched. This CDR3 has 17 amino acids. From germline, CDR1 is MNHEY and CDR2 SVGAGI. The CDR3 loop reads CASSLLQGGAANTEAFF. CDR3 sequence (DNA): TGTGCCAGCAGTCTTCTACAGGGGGGCGCGGCGAACACTGAAGCTTTCTTT.

The table lists this clonotype with a few counts. This rearrangement joins TRBV24-1 to TRBJ2-2; 9 positions match TRBD2. CDR1 is KGHDR and CDR2 is SFDVKD in the germline V gene. The V and J ends lost 1 base and 6 bases, in that order; junction bases with no gene match: 8. The CDR3 is made up of 17 amino acids. The CDR3 nucleotides are TGTGCCACCAGTGATTTCGGGACTAGCCTAGTCCCCGGGGAGCTGTTTTTT. It codes for CATSDFGTSLVPGELFF.

The chain recombines TRBV11-3 with TRBJ1-1; D is unresolved. Germline values: CDR1 SGHNT, CDR2 YENEEA. The V end was cut by 0 bases, the J end by 1 base, with 18 bases between. CDR3 size: 18 residues. DNA of the CDR3: TGTGCCAGCAGCTTAGATTCCCCTACGCGTTTGGAGAACACTGAAGCTTTCTTT. Its protein product is CASSLDSPTRLENTEAFF.

Only a few counts were recorded for this clonotype. J is TRBJ1-3 and V is TRBV9; 12 bases align to TRBD1. The CDR3 is 19 residues long. The J segment lost 0 bases and the V segment lost 3 bases, leaving 10 bases of the junction unmatched. CDR1 and CDR2 (germline): SGDLS, YYNGEE. CDR3 in DNA: TGTGCCAGCAGCGATACCCTAGGGACAGGGGGCTTCTCTGGAAACACCATATATTTT. It translates to CASSDTLGTGGFSGNTIYF.

The V call is TRBV7-8, the J call TRBJ2-2, with 9 bases aligning to TRBD2. V lost 5 bases and J lost 4; bases outside the gene matches: 8. The CDR3 has 16 amino acids. In germline, CDR1 is SGHVS, CDR2 FQNEAQ. The CDR3 loop reads CASSPLAGPLTGELFF. CDR3 nucleotide sequence: TGTGCCAGCAGCCCTCTAGCGGGGCCTCTCACCGGGGAGCTGTTTTTT.

V gene TRBV25-1 combines with J gene TRBJ2-2; D possibly uses TRBD1 or TRBD2 (5 bases each). Germline V gene sequence: CDR1 MGHDK, CDR2 SYGVNS. Trimming pared 7 bases from V and 3 bases from J, leaving 6 bases between. The CDR3 covers 12 residues. This CDR3 is CASMGDTGELFF. The CDR3 nucleotides read TGTGCCAGCATGGGGGACACCGGGGAGCTGTTTTTT.

About this clonotype itself: Its ends do not fully match the called genes, so a read error is possible. This chain's CDR3 is CTTQGGNQPQHF. The DNA for the CDR3 is TGTACCACGCAGGGGGGGAATCAGCCCCAGCATTTT. The chain combines TRBV15 with TRBJ1-5; 7 nucleotides agree with TRBD1. CDR3 size: 12 residues. Germline CDR1 and CDR2: LNHNV and YYDKDF (reference sequence). Supplemented by reference TRBV15 and TRBJ1-5, the full variable domain reads DAMVIQNPRYQVTQFGKPVTLSCSQTLNHNVMYWYQQKSSQAPKLLFHYYDKDFNNEADTPDNFQSRRPNTSFCFLDIRSPGLGDTAMYLCTTQGGNQPQHFGDGTRLSIL.

J is TRBJ1-5 and V is TRBV4-3; 10 bases match TRBD1. Per the germline V gene, CDR1 is LGHNA and CDR2 is YSLEER. The CDR3 extends over 17 amino acids. The junction had 7 bases not matched to a gene; V was cut back by 3 bases and J by 2 bases. This chain's CDR3 is CASSQETGGVRNQPQHF. The CDR3 nucleotides read TGCGCCAGCAGCCAGGAGACAGGGGGCGTTCGCAATCAGCCCCAGCATTTT.

This clonotype showed up just once. This rearrangement joins TRBV3-1 to TRBJ1-4; D is possibly TRBD1 (5 bases). From germline, CDR1 is LGHDT and CDR2 YNNKEL (reference sequence). There are 15 residues in the CDR3. Trimming pared 1 base from V and 5 bases from J, leaving 11 bases between. CDR3 loop: CASSQGGVKNEKLFF. The CDR3 DNA reads as TGTGCCAGCAGCCAAGGGGGGGTAAAGAATGAAAAACTGTTTTTT.

This clonotype was counted at least ten times. The genes are TRBV12-3 or TRBV12-4 and TRBJ1-5; D is unresolved. This CDR3 contains 14 residues. V was shortened by 5 bases and J by 5 bases, with 13 bases between the two germline ends. The CDR3 loop reads CASSVRALDQPQHF. The CDR3, as DNA: TGTGCCAGCAGTGTGCGGGCTCTCGATCAGCCCCAGCATTTT.